This T cell receptor beta chain was sequenced in a study of T-cell reconstitution after alpha-beta-depleted transplantation in children (dated by TCRdb to the mid-2010s). About the investigation overall: Using TCR repertoire profiling, the study quantitatively followed how T-cell immune reconstitution unfolded in children after TCRalphabeta/CD19-depleted allogeneic hematopoietic cell transplantation.

Library preparation used PCR. The instrument was an Illumina HiSeq 2500. TCR library preparation used molecular barcoding, with unique molecular identifiers applied to normalize quantification of the TCRbeta repertoire. TCRdb cleaned the public reads at Q25 with fastp, built clones with MiXCR and kept in-frame beta chains. Rows are unified per CDR3 protein, each entry keeping the most common DNA and genes. The sample profile shows almost 400,000 distinct CDR3 sequences; roughly 20% of them were found once. 3% to 4.5% of the sample lies in the top ten. At the junction V is shortened by 5 bases and J by 9 bases; bases outside the gene matches: 4. Reading from cysteine to phenylalanine, the CDR3 counts 13 amino acids. Only the CDR3 DNA stays, 39 bases, in frame from base 1. Comment on this clonotype: The target of this receptor is not known. No base qualities exist here, and no much larger clone lies one base off it.

This receptor was identified in a human donor who donated a stem cell graft to a child with acute myeloid leukemia. The specimen comprised PBMCs from the stem cell graft donor, sampled from the stem cell graft. The sequence is built from TRBV12-3 or TRBV12-4 and TRBJ2-2; TRBD2 matches 9 bases in the middle. The DNA sequence follows: TGTGCCAGCAGTGGGACTAGCCCACGGGAGCTGTTTTTT. This encodes CASSGTSPRELFF.